The 15 T cell receptor beta chains below were found in one sample sequenced in a study of cytomegalovirus exposure and HLA in healthy donors. This PCR relied on a set of 60 Vbeta primers and 13 Jbeta primers. Sequencing used immunoSEQ multiplex PCR; TCRdb keeps in-frame clones, though not all of them. The repertoire consists of 90,000 to 150,000 clones, with 55% to 65% occurring once and the leading ten covering approximately 9.1%. Specimen: PBMCs. The receptors were gathered from a man aged 35-49 years in good health and CMV-seropositive.

This clone has more than one count but fewer than ten. The chain uses TRBV30 and TRBJ2-7; the match to TRBD2 covers 11 bases. V was clipped by 8 bases and J by 1 base; unmatched bases: 7. Germline V gene data show CDR1 as GTSNPN and CDR2 as SVGIG (reference sequence). The CDR3 has 14 amino acids. Here the CDR3 reads CAATGTSGSYEQYF. The CDR3 region has the DNA TGTGCCGCTACCGGGACTAGCGGATCCTACGAGCAGTACTTC.

The chain uses TRBV30 and TRBJ1-4; 7 positions agree with TRBD1. V trimming: 2 bases; J trimming: 13 bases; junction bases outside the gene matches: 1. CDR1 GTSNPN and CDR2 SVGIG come from the germline V gene (reference sequence). This CDR3 spans 10 amino acids. CDR3 sequence reads: CAWSRDRLFF. Written as DNA, the CDR3 is TGTGCCTGGAGTCGGGACAGACTGTTTTTT.

This chain joins TRBV11-2 and TRBJ2-1, with 7 bases identical to TRBD1. CDR3 length: 14 amino acids. V lost 4 bases and J lost 4; bases outside the gene matches: 4. Germline CDR1 is SGHAT and CDR2 is FQNNGV. CDR3 bases: TGTGCCAGCAGCTCCCGGGACAGTTACAATGAGCAGTTCTTC. The encoded protein is CASSSRDSYNEQFF.

Only one count was recorded for this clone. CDR3 amino acids: CASGTATEAFF. The DNA of the CDR3 is TGTGCCAGCGGGACAGCGACTGAAGCTTTCTTT. The genes are TRBV2 and TRBJ1-1; the match to TRBD1 covers 7 bases. V dropped 8 bases and J dropped 5; count of bases not matched to a gene: 2. CDR1 is SNHLY and CDR2 is FYNNEI in the germline V gene. The CDR3 contains 11 residues.

V usage is TRBV7-8 and J usage is TRBJ2-7, with TRBD2 matching over 13 bases. The V segment lost 5 bases and the J segment 5 bases; nucleotides outside the gene matches: 6. The CDR3 runs 15 residues. Germline CDR1 SGHVS, CDR2 FQNEAQ. Here the CDR3 DNA reads TGTGCCAGCAGCGCTACTAGCGGGAGGGCCAACGAGCAGTACTTC. Amino acids: CASSATSGRANEQYF.

This rearrangement joins TRBV18 to TRBJ2-3; 7 bases align to TRBD1. The CDR3 loop spans 15 amino acids. Germline CDR1 and CDR2: KGHSH and LQKENI. J gave up 5 bases and V 3 bases, and 8 bases lay outside the gene matches. CDR3 amino acids: CASSPPGQTRDTQYF. The CDR3 nucleotides are TGTGCCAGCTCACCTCCGGGACAGACGCGAGATACGCAGTATTTT.

The chain recombines TRBV5-1 with TRBJ2-3, with D possibly matching TRBD2 (5 bases). The V end lost 7 bases, the J end lost 0 bases, and 15 bases lay between the germline ends. CDR3 length equals 15 residues. Germline V gene lookup returns CDR1 SGHRS and CDR2 YFSETQ. The CDR3 sequence is CASFPGWTSTDTQYF. The CDR3, as DNA: TGCGCCAGCTTCCCCGGGTGGACTAGCACAGATACGCAGTATTTT.

The chain has TRBV6-5 and TRBJ1-1, with a weak D call TRBD1 (5 bases). The CDR3 spans 15 residues. CDR1 is MNHEY and CDR2 is SVGAGI in the germline V gene. V dropped 0 bases and J dropped 3 bases, with 11 bases sitting between them. CDR3 sequence (DNA): TGTGCCAGCAGTTACTCGACCCGGGGGGACACTGAAGCTTTCTTT. Its translation is CASSYSTRGDTEAFF.

This chain links TRBV4-1 with TRBJ1-2, with D unclear. CDR1 and CDR2 from the germline V gene are MGHRA and YSYEKL. CDR3 length: 14 residues. V was pared by 2 bases and J by 3 bases, with 10 bases between. CDR3: CASSQWEEDYGYTF. DNA for the CDR3: TGCGCCAGCAGCCAATGGGAGGAGGACTATGGCTACACCTTC.

This clone was seen only a few times. This sequence joins TRBV27 and TRBJ2-7; possible D gene TRBD2, 6 bases. The CDR3 runs to 14 residues. V was trimmed by 2 bases and J by 2 bases, leaving 10 bases between them. The germline V gene encodes CDR1 MNHEY and CDR2 SMNVEV (reference sequence). In DNA form, the CDR3 reads TGTGCCAGCAGTTTACTGGAGGGCGCCTACGAGCAGTACTTC. It encodes CASSLLEGAYEQYF.

The chain uses TRBV6-5 and TRBJ1-2; weak D call: TRBD1 (5 bases). The CDR3 has 14 residues. Between the trimmed V and J ends, which lost 8 bases and 2 bases, there was a span of 15 bases. Germline V CDR1 and CDR2: MNHEY, SVGAGI. CDR3: CASAPYRLNYGYTF. DNA of the CDR3: TGTGCCAGCGCACCCTACAGGTTGAACTATGGCTACACCTTC.

This chain joins TRBV7-9 and TRBJ1-2; possibly TRBD1 for D (5 bases). The V gene lost 1 base and the J gene lost 4 bases, with 13 bases spanning the gap. In germline, CDR1 is SEHNR, CDR2 FQNEAQ (reference sequence). The CDR3 has 15 residues. Here the CDR3 reads CASSLGSAGSYGYTF. Here the CDR3 DNA reads TGTGCCAGCAGCTTAGGCTCCGCAGGGTCCTATGGCTACACCTTC.

The CDR3 sequence: CASSLARFGGHYEQYF. CDR3 coding DNA: TGCGCCAGCAGCTTGGCCAGGTTTGGCGGACACTACGAGCAGTACTTC. This chain links TRBV5-1 with TRBJ2-7, with a weak D call TRBD1 (5 bases). The CDR3 contains 16 residues. The germline gives CDR1 SGHRS, CDR2 YFSETQ. V lost 0 bases, J lost 3 bases, and 16 bases lay in between.

The rearrangement links TRBV10-3 to TRBJ1-4; D may be TRBD1 (6 bases). The CDR3 length is 16 residues. With 3 bases removed from V and 4 bases from J, the gap between germline ends came to 15 bases. Germline V gene sequence: CDR1 ENHRY, CDR2 SYGVKD. CDR3 DNA sequence: TGTGCCATCAGTGAAGGGGGGGGCAAGGTTAATGAAAAACTGTTTTTT. This encodes CAISEGGGKVNEKLFF.

The table lists this clone with a few counts. The chain links TRBV18 to TRBJ1-4; TRBD1 is a possible D gene (5 bases). V was trimmed by 3 bases and J by 0 bases, leaving 17 bases between them. This CDR3 spans 18 amino acids. Germline loops: CDR1 KGHSH, CDR2 LQKENI. CDR3 sequence: CASSPSGGVRATNEKLFF. The CDR3, as DNA: TGTGCCAGCTCACCGTCCGGAGGGGTACGGGCAACTAATGAAAAACTGTTTTTT.